This TCR beta chain was recorded in a study of blood T cell repertoires in COVID-19. About the study: Material from acute and convalescent COVID-19 was sourced from the United States, Italy and Spain.

Original processing methods: From reference gene primer amplification, estimates of nucleated cell counts were derived. Only in-frame clones appear in the TCRdb table, and some are missing; sequencing was by immunoSEQ multiplex PCR. D and trimming come from the DNA, and the V and J calls and clone size come from that table. The data hold about 310,000 clones, with roughly 90% observed a single time. Cohort 3 donors were reported recovered after two negative PCRs, clearance, or symptom resolution. Sequencing used PBMCs or T cells enriched from blood (not recorded which). This TCR was recovered from a woman in her thirties or forties who had recovered from COVID-19.

CDR3 in amino acids: CAVLTGKDYNEQFF. For the CDR3, the DNA is TGTGCCGTACTGACAGGGAAGGATTACAATGAGCAGTTCTTC. This chain connects TRBV10-3 to TRBJ2-1, with TRBD1 matching over 7 bases. Per germline, CDR1 ENHRY and CDR2 SYGVKD. The length of the CDR3 is 14 residues. V shed 11 bases, J shed 4 bases, and the junction held 11 bases outside the gene matches.